This T cell receptor (beta chain) appears in the sequencing data of a study of T cell responses to AZD1222 COVID-19 vaccine. Method: immunoSEQ multiplex PCR; TCRdb's copy keeps in-frame clones and lacks some. The table lists more than 95,000 clones, over 75% of them singletons, with around 9% in the top ten. Study conclusions and caveats: The study reported that nearly half of spike-specific TCRs target unmutated variant regions.

V lost 0 bases and J 4 bases, leaving 12 bases between the germline ends. CDR3 length: 15 residues. Per germline, CDR1 SGHAT and CDR2 FQNNGV. A remark on this clone: The antigen is unknown.

The chain uses TRBV11-2 and TRBJ1-1; D not certain. The material sequenced was peripheral blood, taken on day 0 of AZD1222 vaccination. The origin of this receptor is an adult in good health. CDR3 sequence: CASSLEGRTGTEAFF. The CDR3, as DNA: TGTGCCAGCAGCTTAGAGGGAAGGACGGGCACTGAAGCTTTCTTT.